What follows describes a single T cell receptor (beta chain). The antigen is unknown. The sample is drawn from a study of long-term antiretroviral therapy in people with HIV. Study-wide results and caveats: Specimen acquisition occurred between about 2003 and 2017, potentially under older ART regimens. Subsequent to ART, diversity was augmented yet persisted below that of transplant donor controls. Repertoires in HIV (unlike those of controls) had narrower CDR3 length ranges.

The libraries were made with immunoSEQ v3.0 at survey level. Assay used: immunoSEQ multiplex PCR; TCRdb lists only in-frame clones, some missing. The sample holds 11,000 to 15,000 clones, 76% seen once. No fewer than two post-ART and no fewer than one pre-ART PBMC samples existed for each donor. V lost 6 bases and J lost 1; bases outside the gene matches: 9. The CDR3 consists of 15 residues. From germline, CDR1 is MNHEY and CDR2 SVGAGI. The J gene is TRBJ2-7, the V gene TRBV6-5; 7 nucleotides align to TRBD1. Sequences were derived from unsorted PBMCs, sampled 3.1 years after starting antiretroviral therapy. This TCR was recovered from a man in his forties with HIV. CDR3 protein: CASSYRDRGSYEQYF. The CDR3 DNA follows: TGTGCCAGCAGCTACCGGGACAGAGGGTCCTACGAGCAGTACTTC.